This passage covers 10 T cell receptor beta chains from one sample sequenced in a study of CD8 T cells in ankylosing spondylitis. Regarding the study as a whole: Typical of ankylosing spondylitis blood, it appeared, was a TCR beta motif of several highly homologous variants.

For these receptors, no antigen is known. TCRdb reanalysed the 5' RACE reads using MiXCR and keeps one entry per CDR3 protein. The sample has around 220,000 distinct CDR3 sequences; approximately 20% are singletons. Source material: blood, either unsorted or a sorted T cell fraction (not recorded which). Receptor source: a male donor with ankylosing spondylitis.

V usage is TRBV6-1 and J usage is TRBJ2-5; D unresolved. V was cut by 8 bases and J by 4 bases, with 20 bases left in between. Germline lookup yields CDR1 MNHNS and CDR2 SASEGT. This CDR3 has 15 amino acids. CDR3 in amino acids: CASSPLGGIPETQYF. CDR3 bases: TGTGCCAGCTCTCCCCTGGGCGGAATCCCAGAGACCCAGTACTTC.

This clonotype was observed a few times. The rearrangement uses TRBV7-9 and TRBJ1-4, with D uncertain. V lost 3 bases, J lost 6 bases, and 11 bases lay in between. Germline V CDR1 and CDR2: SEHNR, FQNEAQ (reference sequence). The CDR3 covers 14 residues. The CDR3 here is CASSFEPGYEKLFF. As DNA, the CDR3 is TGTGCCAGCAGCTTCGAGCCCGGGTATGAAAAACTGTTTTTT.

There are a few counts of this clonotype. The chain combines TRBV20-1 with TRBJ2-2; 7 nucleotides line up with TRBD1. The CDR3 is made up of 15 amino acids. Germline V gene sequence: CDR1 DFQATT, CDR2 SNEGSKA (reference sequence). Unmatched junction bases numbered 10, after V lost 6 bases and J lost 3 bases. The CDR3 sequence: CSAQTGESDTGELFF. The CDR3 DNA is TGCAGTGCCCAAACAGGGGAAAGTGACACCGGGGAGCTGTTTTTT.

The J gene is TRBJ2-5, the V gene TRBV7-9, with 11 positions matching TRBD2. Per the germline V gene, CDR1 is SEHNR and CDR2 is FQNEAQ (reference sequence). The ends lost 5 bases at V and 3 bases at J; junction bases unmatched: 2. The length of the CDR3 is 14 residues. The CDR3 reads CASSKTSGEETQYF. The DNA of the CDR3 is TGTGCCAGCAGCAAGACTAGCGGGGAAGAGACCCAGTACTTC.

In nucleotides, the CDR3 is TGTGCCAGCTGCATTAGCGGGGGGGGCGCCGGGGAGCTGTTTTTT. Protein: CASCISGGGAGELFF. The chain uses TRBV12-3 or TRBV12-4 and TRBJ2-2, with 11 nucleotides matching TRBD2. Unmatched junction bases numbered 8, after V lost 8 bases and J lost 6 bases. The CDR3 is made up of 15 amino acids.

This clonotype was counted once. The chain uses TRBV4-1 and TRBJ2-1; D call uncertain. CDR3 size: 17 residues. V dropped 3 bases and J dropped 7 bases, with 22 bases sitting between them. Germline V gene lookup returns CDR1 MGHRA and CDR2 YSYEKL. As DNA, the CDR3 is TGCGCCAGCAGCCAGCCCGGATCACTGGCAGGCGAGAATGAGCAGTTCTTC. It codes for CASSQPGSLAGENEQFF.

This clonotype showed up just a few times. This chain joins TRBV11-1 and TRBJ2-5; unclear D gene. Trimming removed 5 bases from V and 4 bases from J, with 17 bases in between. The CDR3 has 15 amino acids. Germline V gives CDR1 SGHAT, CDR2 FQDESV (reference sequence). CDR3 DNA sequence: TGTGCCAGCAGCAACGAGATCAATTGGGCAGAGACCCAGTACTTC. Translated, it gives CASSNEINWAETQYF.

This clonotype was detected only a few times. The chain couples TRBV12-3 or TRBV12-4 to TRBJ2-1; TRBD2 aligns across 11 bases. V was pared by 4 bases and J by 4 bases, with 9 bases of the junction left unmatched. The CDR3 runs to 17 residues. The DNA of the CDR3 is TGTGCCAGCAGTTCTAGACTAGCGGGGCATTTATACAATGAGCAGTTCTTC. Translation: CASSSRLAGHLYNEQFF.

In its sample, this clonotype was seen a few times. The CDR3 bases are TGCAGTGCTAGAGATCAGGGGGCGTATGGCTACACCTTC. It codes for CSARDQGAYGYTF. V is TRBV20-1 and J is TRBJ1-2; 8 bases agree with TRBD1. V shed 0 bases, J shed 5 bases, and the junction held 2 bases outside the gene matches. Germline V gene sequence: CDR1 DFQATT, CDR2 SNEGSKA (reference sequence). CDR3 length equals 13 residues.

This chain links TRBV4-1 with TRBJ2-7; 9 bases line up with TRBD1. The CDR3 loop spans 16 amino acids. Germline loops: CDR1 MGHRA, CDR2 YSYEKL. The V segment lost 1 base and the J segment 5 bases; nucleotides outside the gene matches: 9. The CDR3 reads CASSQVETGGFHEQYF. In DNA form, the CDR3 reads TGCGCCAGCAGCCAAGTAGAGACAGGGGGGTTCCACGAGCAGTACTTC.